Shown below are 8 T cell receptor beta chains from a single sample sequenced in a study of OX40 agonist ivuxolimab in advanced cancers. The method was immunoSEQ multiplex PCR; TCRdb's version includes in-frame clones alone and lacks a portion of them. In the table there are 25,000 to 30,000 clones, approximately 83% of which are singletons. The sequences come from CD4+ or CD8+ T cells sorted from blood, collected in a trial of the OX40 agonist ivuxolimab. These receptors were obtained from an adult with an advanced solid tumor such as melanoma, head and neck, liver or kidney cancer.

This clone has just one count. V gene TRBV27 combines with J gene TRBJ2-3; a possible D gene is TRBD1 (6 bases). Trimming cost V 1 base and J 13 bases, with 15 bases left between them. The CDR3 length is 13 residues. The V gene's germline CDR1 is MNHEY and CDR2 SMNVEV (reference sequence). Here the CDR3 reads CASSLFTGLEKYF. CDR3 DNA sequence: TGTGCCAGCAGTTTATTTACAGGGTTGGAAAAGTATTTT.

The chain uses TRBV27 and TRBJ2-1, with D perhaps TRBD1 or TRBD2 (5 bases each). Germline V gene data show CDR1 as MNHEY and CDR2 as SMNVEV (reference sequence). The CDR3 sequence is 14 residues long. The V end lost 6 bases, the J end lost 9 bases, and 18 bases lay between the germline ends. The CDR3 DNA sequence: TGTGCCAGCAGGCCGGGATCACGCCAGGGTGAGCAGTTCTTC. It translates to CASRPGSRQGEQFF.

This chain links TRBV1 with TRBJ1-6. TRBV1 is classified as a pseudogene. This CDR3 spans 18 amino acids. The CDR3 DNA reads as TGCACCAGCAGCCAGGGTAGGGACGGCGGGCGCTATAATTCACCCCTCCACTTT. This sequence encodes CTSSQGRDGGRYNSPLHF.

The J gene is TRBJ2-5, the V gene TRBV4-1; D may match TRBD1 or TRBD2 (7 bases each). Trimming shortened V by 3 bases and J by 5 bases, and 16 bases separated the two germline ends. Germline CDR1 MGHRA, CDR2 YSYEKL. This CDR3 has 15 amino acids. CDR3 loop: CASSHLQGRGETQYF. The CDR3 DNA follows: TGCGCCAGCAGCCACCTACAGGGGAGGGGTGAGACCCAGTACTTC.

This chain's CDR3 is CASSPETGLAGGPTGELFF. For the CDR3, the DNA is TGTGCCAGCAGCCCGGAAACCGGACTAGCGGGAGGGCCCACCGGGGAGCTGTTTTTT. V and J are TRBV5-6 and TRBJ2-2, with 15 bases lining up with TRBD2. The trim removed 4 bases at V and 4 bases at J, leaving 11 bases unmatched. Germline lookup yields CDR1 SGHDT and CDR2 YYEEEE. The CDR3 is 19 amino acids.

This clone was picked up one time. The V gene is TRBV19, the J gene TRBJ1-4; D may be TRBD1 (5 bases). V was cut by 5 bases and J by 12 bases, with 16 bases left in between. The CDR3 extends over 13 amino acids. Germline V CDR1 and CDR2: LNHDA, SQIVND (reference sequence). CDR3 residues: CASSPLGATELFF. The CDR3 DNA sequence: TGTGCCAGTAGTCCCCTTGGGGCGACGGAACTGTTTTTT. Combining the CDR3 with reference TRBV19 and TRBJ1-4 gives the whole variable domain DGGITQSPKYLFRKEGQNVTLSCEQNLNHDAMYWYRQDPGQGLRLIYYSQIVNDFQKGDIAEGYSVSREKKESFPLTVTSAQKNPTAFYLCASSPLGATELFFGSGTQLSVL.

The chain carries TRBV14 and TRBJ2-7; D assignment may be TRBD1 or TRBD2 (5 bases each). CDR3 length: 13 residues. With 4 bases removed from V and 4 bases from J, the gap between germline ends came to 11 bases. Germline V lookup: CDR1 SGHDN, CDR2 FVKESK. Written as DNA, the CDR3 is TGTGCCAGCAGCCCCGGGGCGGCTTACGAGCAGTACTTC. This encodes CASSPGAAYEQYF.

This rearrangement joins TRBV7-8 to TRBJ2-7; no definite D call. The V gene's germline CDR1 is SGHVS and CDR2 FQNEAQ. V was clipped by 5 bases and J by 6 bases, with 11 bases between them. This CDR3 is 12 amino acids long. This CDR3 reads CASSQGPGEQYF. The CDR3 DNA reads TGTGCCAGCAGCCAAGGTCCCGGCGAGCAGTACTTC.